This T cell receptor beta chain comes out of a study of cytomegalovirus exposure and HLA in healthy donors. V lost 3 bases, J lost 5 bases, and 18 bases lay in between. Per germline, CDR1 GTSNPN and CDR2 SVGIG (reference sequence). The CDR3 is 15 residues long. Of note for this clone: Its antigen is as yet unknown.

60 Vbeta and 13 Jbeta primers were used in PCR. The repertoire was sequenced with immunoSEQ multiplex PCR; TCRdb's copy has only in-frame clones and lacks some. The sample consists of roughly 190,000 clones, more than 70% of them appearing once. Whole-study findings and limits: Accurate predictions that matched the HLA-A and HLA-B alleles of most subjects were reportedly made from TCR beta sequences.

Sequenced: PBMCs. The chain is built from TRBV30 and TRBJ2-3, with D maybe TRBD2 (6 bases). This clonotype was obtained from a man aged 25-45 years in good health and CMV-seropositive. This CDR3 is CAWRSARGWGDTQYF. In DNA, the CDR3 is TGTGCCTGGAGGTCGGCGCGGGGCTGGGGAGATACGCAGTATTTT. Drawing the rest from reference TRBV30 and TRBJ2-3, the complete variable domain is SQTIHQWPATLVQPVGSPLSLECTVEGTSNPNLYWYRQAAGRGLQLLFYSVGIGQISSEVPQNLSASRPQDRQFILSSKKLLLSDSGFYLCAWRSARGWGDTQYFGPGTRLTVL.